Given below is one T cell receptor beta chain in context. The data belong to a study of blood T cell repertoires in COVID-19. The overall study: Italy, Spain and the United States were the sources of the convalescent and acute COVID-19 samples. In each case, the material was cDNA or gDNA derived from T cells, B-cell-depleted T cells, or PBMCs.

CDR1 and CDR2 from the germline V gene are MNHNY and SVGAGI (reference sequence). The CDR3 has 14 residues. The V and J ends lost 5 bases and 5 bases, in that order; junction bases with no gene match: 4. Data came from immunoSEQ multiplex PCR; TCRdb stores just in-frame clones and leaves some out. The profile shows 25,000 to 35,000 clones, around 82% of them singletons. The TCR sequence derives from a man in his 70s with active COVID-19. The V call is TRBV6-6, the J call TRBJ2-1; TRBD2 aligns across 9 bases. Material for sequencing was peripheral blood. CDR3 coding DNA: TGTGCCAGCAGTCTAGCGGGGATTAACAATGAGCAGTTCTTC. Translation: CASSLAGINNEQFF.